A single T cell receptor beta chain is shown here with its context. Its specificity is unknown. The CDR3 has 18 residues. V lost 1 base to trimming and J lost 0 bases; unmatched junction nucleotides: 8. Germline CDR1 and CDR2: SGHAT and FQNNGV. The data were taken from a study of Ad26.COV2.S vaccination and SARS-CoV-2 variants. Findings and limits, study-wide: Total T cell responses, in the TCR breadth and depth analyses, may have been underestimated. Similar non-spike TCR breadth was seen in vaccine and placebo recipients. Following vaccination, spike-specific CD8+ and CD4+ T cell responses reportedly exhibited substantial breadth.

Generated by immunoSEQ multiplex PCR, the TCRdb table keeps only in-frame clones and is missing some. Altogether fewer than 50,000 clones are present, roughly four fifths being singletons, with the ten largest covering over 40%. This TCR was recovered from a human donor who had recovered from COVID-19. This chain links TRBV11-2 with TRBJ2-1; TRBD2 matches at 8 bases. The sample was peripheral blood, taken after recovery from COVID-19. Written as DNA, the CDR3 is TGTGCCAGCAGCTTAGGATGGAGAGCGGGGGTCTCCTACAATGAGCAGTTCTTC. It translates to CASSLGWRAGVSYNEQFF.